A selection of T cell receptor beta chains follows, all from one sample in a study of control samples from healthy donors and cancer patients. The method was immunoSEQ multiplex PCR; TCRdb's version includes in-frame clones alone and lacks a portion of them. The sample contains about 94,000 clones, around nine tenths of which appear only once. The sample taken for sequencing was blood. Receptor source: a woman aged 18-29 years in good health. Both conserved end residues are part of each CDR3. Fields, in order: V gene, D gene, clone size, J gene, CDR3 protein, CDR3 DNA. D genes are given only for firm matches. Size is stated for part of the rows, as once, few or many counts, or as a class when the clone is expanded.

v_gene: TRBV6-5
d_gene: NA
abundance: NA
j_gene: TRBJ1-3
CDR3aa: CASSYRDTIYF
CDR3nt: TGTGCCAGCAGTTACCGAGACACCATATATTTT

v_gene: TRBV2
d_gene: TRBD1
abundance: once
j_gene: TRBJ1-1
CDR3aa: CASRITGVGTEAFF
CDR3nt: TGTGCCAGCAGGATTACAGGGGTGGGGACTGAAGCTTTCTTT

v_gene: TRBV18
d_gene: NA
abundance: NA
j_gene: TRBJ1-2
CDR3aa: CASSPWGREGYTF
CDR3nt: TGTGCCAGCTCACCCTGGGGTCGAGAGGGCTACACCTTC

v_gene: TRBV7-9
d_gene: NA
abundance: few
j_gene: TRBJ1-2
CDR3aa: CASSYFGDGYTF
CDR3nt: TGTGCCAGCAGTTACTTCGGGGATGGCTACACCTTC

v_gene: TRBV11-2
d_gene: NA
abundance: NA
j_gene: TRBJ1-1
CDR3aa: CASSPRGSRAVNTEAFF
CDR3nt: TGTGCCAGCAGCCCCAGAGGTAGCAGGGCCGTTAACACTGAAGCTTTCTTT

v_gene: TRBV2
d_gene: NA
abundance: NA
j_gene: TRBJ1-2
CDR3aa: CASSALGDGYTF
CDR3nt: TGTGCCAGCAGTGCCCTCGGGGATGGCTACACCTTC

v_gene: TRBV6-2/TRBV6-3
d_gene: NA
abundance: NA
j_gene: TRBJ2-3
CDR3aa: CASSWGTDTQYF
CDR3nt: TGTGCCAGCAGTTGGGGCACAGATACGCAGTATTTT

v_gene: TRBV24-1
d_gene: TRBD1
abundance: NA
j_gene: TRBJ1-2
CDR3aa: CATSEPDRVGGYTF
CDR3nt: TGTGCCACCAGTGAACCGGACAGGGTCGGAGGCTACACCTTC

v_gene: TRBV5-6
d_gene: TRBD1
abundance: NA
j_gene: TRBJ1-5
CDR3aa: CASSLGTPDRMPVGQPQHF
CDR3nt: TGTGCCAGCAGCTTGGGAACCCCGGACAGGATGCCGGTAGGGCAGCCCCAGCATTTT

v_gene: TRBV18
d_gene: NA
abundance: NA
j_gene: TRBJ1-1
CDR3aa: CASSQGFDTEAFF
CDR3nt: TGTGCCAGCTCGCAGGGGTTTGACACTGAAGCTTTCTTT

v_gene: TRBV20-1
d_gene: NA
abundance: NA
j_gene: TRBJ1-1
CDR3aa: CSAPMGEVGFF
CDR3nt: TGCAGTGCGCCGATGGGGGAAGTGGGTTTCTTT

v_gene: TRBV11-3
d_gene: TRBD2
abundance: NA
j_gene: TRBJ2-2
CDR3aa: CASSLFLAGTPTGELFF
CDR3nt: TGTGCCAGCAGCTTATTTCTAGCGGGGACACCCACCGGGGAGCTGTTTTTT

v_gene: TRBV6-5
d_gene: NA
abundance: NA
j_gene: TRBJ1-1
CDR3aa: CASSYSGYTEAFF
CDR3nt: TGTGCCAGCAGTTACTCGGGGTACACTGAAGCTTTCTTT

v_gene: TRBV3-1/TRBV3-2
d_gene: NA
abundance: once
j_gene: TRBJ2-6
CDR3aa: CASSHDGPGANVLTF
CDR3nt: TGTGCCAGCAGCCACGACGGCCCTGGGGCCAACGTCCTGACTTTC

v_gene: TRBV19
d_gene: NA
abundance: once
j_gene: TRBJ1-5
CDR3aa: CASSTGQIYQPQHF
CDR3nt: TGTGCCAGTAGTACCGGACAGATTTATCAGCCCCAGCATTTT

v_gene: TRBV7-9
d_gene: NA
abundance: once
j_gene: TRBJ1-1
CDR3aa: CAASIDSNTEAFF
CDR3nt: TGTGCCGCGTCGATTGATTCCAACACTGAAGCTTTCTTT

v_gene: TRBV5-5
d_gene: NA
abundance: NA
j_gene: TRBJ1-5
CDR3aa: CASSFYSNQPQHF
CDR3nt: TGTGCCAGCAGCTTTTATAGCAATCAGCCCCAGCATTTT

v_gene: TRBV7-9
d_gene: TRBD1
abundance: NA
j_gene: TRBJ2-7
CDR3aa: CASSPKQGAPSYEQYF
CDR3nt: TGTGCCAGCAGCCCGAAACAGGGGGCTCCATCCTACGAGCAGTACTTC

v_gene: TRBV6-1
d_gene: NA
abundance: NA
j_gene: TRBJ1-1
CDR3aa: CASSELGGDTEAFF
CDR3nt: TGTGCCAGCAGTGAATTGGGAGGGGACACTGAAGCTTTCTTT

v_gene: TRBV12-3/TRBV12-4
d_gene: NA
abundance: NA
j_gene: TRBJ1-1
CDR3aa: CASSLKRSTEAFF
CDR3nt: TGTGCCAGCAGTTTAAAACGTTCCACTGAAGCTTTCTTT

v_gene: TRBV9
d_gene: NA
abundance: NA
j_gene: TRBJ2-7
CDR3aa: CASSVSSGGSYEQYF
CDR3nt: TGTGCCAGCAGCGTAAGTTCTGGGGGCTCCTACGAGCAGTACTTC

v_gene: TRBV25-1
d_gene: TRBD2
abundance: NA
j_gene: TRBJ2-3
CDR3aa: CASRGLAGDIDTQYF
CDR3nt: TGTGCCAGCAGAGGACTAGCGGGGGATATAGATACGCAGTATTTT

v_gene: TRBV6-6
d_gene: NA
abundance: NA
j_gene: TRBJ1-1
CDR3aa: CASTAGTEAFF
CDR3nt: TGTGCCAGCACCGCGGGGACTGAAGCTTTCTTT

v_gene: TRBV11-2
d_gene: NA
abundance: NA
j_gene: TRBJ2-7
CDR3aa: CASRPGGLPDYEQYF
CDR3nt: TGTGCCAGCAGACCAGGGGGACTGCCAGACTACGAGCAGTACTTC

v_gene: TRBV7-2
d_gene: NA
abundance: NA
j_gene: TRBJ2-1
CDR3aa: CASSRDFEQFF
CDR3nt: TGTGCCAGCAGCCGGGACTTTGAGCAGTTCTTC

v_gene: TRBV18
d_gene: TRBD1
abundance: NA
j_gene: TRBJ2-7
CDR3aa: CASSPDRDDYEQYF
CDR3nt: TGTGCCAGCTCACCGGACAGGGACGACTACGAGCAGTACTTC

v_gene: TRBV2
d_gene: TRBD1
abundance: NA
j_gene: TRBJ1-5
CDR3aa: CASDRDRESNQPQHF
CDR3nt: TGTGCCAGTGATAGGGACAGGGAAAGCAATCAGCCCCAGCATTTT

v_gene: TRBV25-1
d_gene: NA
abundance: NA
j_gene: TRBJ1-2
CDR3aa: CASSPGDYGYTF
CDR3nt: TGTGCCAGCAGTCCAGGGGACTATGGCTACACCTTC

v_gene: TRBV5-1
d_gene: TRBD1
abundance: few
j_gene: TRBJ2-3
CDR3aa: CASSLGQGSTDTQYF
CDR3nt: TGCGCCAGCAGCTTGGGACAGGGGAGCACAGATACGCAGTATTTT

v_gene: TRBV12-1
d_gene: NA
abundance: NA
j_gene: TRBJ1-1
CDR3aa: CASSFFADTRWDGDSKPEAFF
CDR3nt: TGTGCCAGCAGCTTTTTCGCTGATACCAGGTGGGACGGGGATTCGAAGCCTGAAGCTTTCTTT

v_gene: TRBV7-6
d_gene: TRBD2
abundance: NA
j_gene: TRBJ2-3
CDR3aa: CASSLFGSAGGPGDTQYF
CDR3nt: TGTGCCAGCAGCTTATTCGGTTCTGCGGGGGGGCCTGGAGATACGCAGTATTTT

v_gene: TRBV6-6
d_gene: NA
abundance: NA
j_gene: TRBJ2-3
CDR3aa: CASSYGDSYFTDTQYF
CDR3nt: TGTGCCAGCAGTTACGGAGATAGCTATTTCACAGATACGCAGTATTTT

v_gene: TRBV27
d_gene: NA
abundance: NA
j_gene: TRBJ1-1
CDR3aa: CASSLIGVTLGTEAFF
CDR3nt: TGTGCCAGCAGTTTAATTGGGGTAACGTTAGGCACTGAAGCTTTCTTT

v_gene: TRBV9
d_gene: NA
abundance: NA
j_gene: TRBJ2-7
CDR3aa: CASSVEVGPNYEQYF
CDR3nt: TGTGCCAGCAGCGTAGAGGTAGGGCCCAACTACGAGCAGTACTTC

v_gene: TRBV24-1
d_gene: NA
abundance: NA
j_gene: TRBJ1-2
CDR3aa: CATSDPGGAGYTF
CDR3nt: TGTGCCACCAGTGACCCGGGCGGGGCTGGCTACACCTTC

v_gene: TRBV19
d_gene: TRBD1
abundance: NA
j_gene: TRBJ1-2
CDR3aa: CASSIRQGRGYTF
CDR3nt: TGTGCCAGTAGTATTAGACAGGGGAGAGGCTACACCTTC

v_gene: TRBV5-5
d_gene: NA
abundance: NA
j_gene: TRBJ1-2
CDR3aa: CASSLERAGYTF
CDR3nt: TGTGCCAGCAGCTTGGAACGGGCCGGCTACACCTTC

v_gene: TRBV19
d_gene: TRBD1
abundance: NA
j_gene: TRBJ1-1
CDR3aa: CATTGQGGTEAFF
CDR3nt: TGTGCCACTACGGGACAGGGGGGAACTGAAGCTTTCTTT

v_gene: TRBV7-8
d_gene: TRBD2
abundance: NA
j_gene: TRBJ2-5
CDR3aa: CASSPRGAGETQYF
CDR3nt: TGTGCCAGCAGCCCGCGGGGGGCCGGAGAGACCCAGTACTTC

v_gene: TRBV6-5
d_gene: TRBD1
abundance: NA
j_gene: TRBJ2-7
CDR3aa: CASSYDRGSGEQYF
CDR3nt: TGTGCCAGCAGTTACGACAGGGGTTCAGGCGAGCAGTACTTC

v_gene: TRBV5-1
d_gene: NA
abundance: once
j_gene: TRBJ1-3
CDR3aa: CASSRGGQIGNTIYF
CDR3nt: TGCGCCAGCAGCCGCGGTGGACAAATTGGAAACACCATATATTTT

v_gene: TRBV27
d_gene: NA
abundance: NA
j_gene: TRBJ2-3
CDR3aa: CASSGGTDTQYF
CDR3nt: TGTGCCAGCAGTGGGGGCACAGATACGCAGTATTTT

v_gene: TRBV18
d_gene: NA
abundance: NA
j_gene: TRBJ1-5
CDR3aa: CASSPVQSSNQPQHF
CDR3nt: TGTGCCAGCTCACCTGTACAATCAAGCAATCAGCCCCAGCATTTT

v_gene: TRBV7-6
d_gene: NA
abundance: NA
j_gene: TRBJ1-5
CDR3aa: CASSLGPRVSNQPQHF
CDR3nt: TGTGCCAGCAGCTTAGGGCCGCGGGTGAGCAATCAGCCCCAGCATTTT

v_gene: TRBV11-3
d_gene: TRBD2
abundance: NA
j_gene: TRBJ2-1
CDR3aa: CASSSIATSGEQFF
CDR3nt: TGTGCCAGCAGCTCCATAGCCACTAGCGGCGAGCAGTTCTTC

v_gene: TRBV6-6
d_gene: NA
abundance: NA
j_gene: TRBJ1-2
CDR3aa: CASSYKRPQSGYTF
CDR3nt: TGTGCCAGCAGTTACAAGCGACCGCAGTCTGGCTACACCTTC

v_gene: TRBV11-3
d_gene: NA
abundance: NA
j_gene: TRBJ2-3
CDR3aa: CASSLVGSTDTQYF
CDR3nt: TGTGCCAGCAGTCTGGTCGGGAGCACAGATACGCAGTATTTT

v_gene: TRBV6-5
d_gene: NA
abundance: NA
j_gene: TRBJ1-1
CDR3aa: CASSPPAKMNTEAFF
CDR3nt: TGTGCCAGCAGCCCCCCCGCTAAAATGAACACTGAAGCTTTCTTT

v_gene: TRBV2
d_gene: NA
abundance: NA
j_gene: TRBJ1-3
CDR3aa: CASSAQGGEGDGNTIYF
CDR3nt: TGTGCCAGCAGCGCCCAGGGAGGAGAAGGGGACGGAAACACCATATATTTT

v_gene: TRBV2
d_gene: TRBD1
abundance: NA
j_gene: TRBJ1-2
CDR3aa: CASGGTGYYGYTF
CDR3nt: TGTGCCAGCGGCGGGACAGGGTACTATGGCTACACCTTC

v_gene: TRBV6-1
d_gene: NA
abundance: NA
j_gene: TRBJ1-2
CDR3aa: CASSETDGGGYTF
CDR3nt: TGTGCCAGCAGTGAAACAGATGGGGGTGGCTACACCTTC